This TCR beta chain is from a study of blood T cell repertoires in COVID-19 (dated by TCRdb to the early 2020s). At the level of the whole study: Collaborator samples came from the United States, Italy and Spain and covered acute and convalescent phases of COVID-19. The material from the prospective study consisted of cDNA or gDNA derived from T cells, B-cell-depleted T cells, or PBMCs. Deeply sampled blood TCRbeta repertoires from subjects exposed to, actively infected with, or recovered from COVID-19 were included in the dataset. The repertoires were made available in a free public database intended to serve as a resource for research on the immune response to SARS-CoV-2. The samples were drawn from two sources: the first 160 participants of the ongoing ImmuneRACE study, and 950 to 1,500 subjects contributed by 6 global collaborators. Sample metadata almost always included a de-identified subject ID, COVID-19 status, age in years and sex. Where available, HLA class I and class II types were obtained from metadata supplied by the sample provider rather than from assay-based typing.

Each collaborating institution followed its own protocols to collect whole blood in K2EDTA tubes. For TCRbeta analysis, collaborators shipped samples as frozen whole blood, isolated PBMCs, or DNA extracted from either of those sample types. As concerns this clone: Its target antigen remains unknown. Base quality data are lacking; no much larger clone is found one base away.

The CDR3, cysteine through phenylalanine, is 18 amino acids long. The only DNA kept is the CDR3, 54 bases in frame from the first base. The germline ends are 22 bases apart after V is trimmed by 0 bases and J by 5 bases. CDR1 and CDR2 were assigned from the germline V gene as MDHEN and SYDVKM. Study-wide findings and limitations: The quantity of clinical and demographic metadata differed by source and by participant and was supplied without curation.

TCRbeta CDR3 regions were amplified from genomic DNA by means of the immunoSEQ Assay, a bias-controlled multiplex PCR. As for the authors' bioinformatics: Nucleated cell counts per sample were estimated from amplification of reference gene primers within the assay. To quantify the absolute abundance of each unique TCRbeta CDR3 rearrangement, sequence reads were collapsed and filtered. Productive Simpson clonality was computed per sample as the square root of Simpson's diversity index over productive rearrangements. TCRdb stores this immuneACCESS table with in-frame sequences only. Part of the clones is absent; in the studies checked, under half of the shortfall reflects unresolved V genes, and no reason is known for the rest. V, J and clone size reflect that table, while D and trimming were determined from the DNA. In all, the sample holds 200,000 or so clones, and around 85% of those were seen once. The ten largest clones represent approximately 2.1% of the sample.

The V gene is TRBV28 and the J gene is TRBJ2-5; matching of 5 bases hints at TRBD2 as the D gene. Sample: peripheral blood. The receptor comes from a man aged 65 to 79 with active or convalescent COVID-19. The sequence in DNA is TGTGCCAGCAGTTTATGGCGGGCCAGCTATAGAGGCGTTGAGACCCAGTACTTC. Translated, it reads CASSLWRASYRGVETQYF.